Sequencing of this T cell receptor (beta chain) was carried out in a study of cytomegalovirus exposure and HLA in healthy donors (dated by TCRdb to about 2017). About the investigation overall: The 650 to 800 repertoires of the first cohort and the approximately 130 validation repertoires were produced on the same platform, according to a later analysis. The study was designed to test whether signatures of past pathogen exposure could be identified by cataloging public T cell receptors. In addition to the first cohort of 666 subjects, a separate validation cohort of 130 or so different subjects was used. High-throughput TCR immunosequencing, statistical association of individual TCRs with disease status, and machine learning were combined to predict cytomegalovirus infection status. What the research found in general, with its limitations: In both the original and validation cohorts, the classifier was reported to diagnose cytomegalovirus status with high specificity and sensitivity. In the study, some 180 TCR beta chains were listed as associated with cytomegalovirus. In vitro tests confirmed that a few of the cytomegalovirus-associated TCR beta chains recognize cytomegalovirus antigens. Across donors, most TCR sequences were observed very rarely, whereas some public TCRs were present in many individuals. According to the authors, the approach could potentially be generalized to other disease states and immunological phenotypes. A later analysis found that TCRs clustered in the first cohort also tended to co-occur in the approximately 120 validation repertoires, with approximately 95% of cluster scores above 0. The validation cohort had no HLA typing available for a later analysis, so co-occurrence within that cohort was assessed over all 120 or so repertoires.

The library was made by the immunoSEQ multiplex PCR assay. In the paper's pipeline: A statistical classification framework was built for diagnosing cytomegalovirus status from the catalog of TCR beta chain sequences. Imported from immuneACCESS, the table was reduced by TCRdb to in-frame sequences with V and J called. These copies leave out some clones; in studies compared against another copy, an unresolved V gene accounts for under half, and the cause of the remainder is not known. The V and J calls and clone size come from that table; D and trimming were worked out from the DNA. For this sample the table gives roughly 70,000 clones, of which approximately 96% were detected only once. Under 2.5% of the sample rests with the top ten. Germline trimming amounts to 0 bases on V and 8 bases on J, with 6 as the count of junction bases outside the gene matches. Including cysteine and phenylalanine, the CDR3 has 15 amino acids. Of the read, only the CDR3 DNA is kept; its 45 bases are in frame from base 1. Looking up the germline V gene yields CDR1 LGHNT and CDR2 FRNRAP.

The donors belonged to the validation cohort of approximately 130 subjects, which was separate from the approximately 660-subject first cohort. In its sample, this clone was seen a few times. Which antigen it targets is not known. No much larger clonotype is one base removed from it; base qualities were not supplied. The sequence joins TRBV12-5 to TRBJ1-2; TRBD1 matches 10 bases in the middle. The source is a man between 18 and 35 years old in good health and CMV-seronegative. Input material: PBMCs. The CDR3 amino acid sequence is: CASGLVRQGAQGYTF. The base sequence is TGTGCTAGTGGTTTGGTCCGACAGGGGGCGCAGGGCTACACCTTC.